Given below is one TCR beta chain in context. Original processing notes: Amplification of reference gene primers was used by the study to estimate nucleated cell counts. Clones were read by immunoSEQ multiplex PCR, and TCRdb kept only the in-frame ones, dropping some. The V and J calls and the clone size are those of that table, but D and trimming were determined from the DNA. This sample yields 90,000 to 120,000 clones, of which about nine tenths are seen a single time; over 1% belongs to the top ten. The data originate from a study of blood T cell repertoires in COVID-19. Study in general: COVID-19 samples, acute and convalescent, were from the United States, Italy and Spain. The cDNA or gDNA used as material had been derived from T cells, B-cell-depleted T cells, or PBMCs.

The clonotype originates from a woman aged 30 to 39 with acute or convalescent COVID-19. The sample taken for sequencing was peripheral blood.

Here the CDR3 DNA reads TGTGCCAGCAAAACAGGGCCTGGAAACACCATATATTTT. It translates to CASKTGPGNTIYF. V usage is TRBV12-3 or TRBV12-4 and J usage is TRBJ1-3; possibly TRBD1 for D (6 bases). The V and J ends lost 7 bases and 2 bases respectively, with 9 bases between them. The CDR3 totals 13 residues.